This T cell receptor (beta chain) was found in a study of T cells in localized non-small cell lung cancer. Broader study findings: Within adjacent lung there appeared a median approximately 59 of the top 100 tumor clones.

TCRdb's table, derived via immunoSEQ multiplex PCR, lists solely in-frame clones and lacks some. The sample lists roughly 38,000 clones, 88% occurring once. Comment on this clone: Its target is not known.

Losses at the gene ends were 4 bases for V and 0 bases for J; bases not matched to a gene: 4. This CDR3 has 17 residues. Germline values: CDR1 LNHDA, CDR2 SQIVND (reference sequence). The chain employs TRBV19 and TRBJ2-3, with 13 bases identical to TRBD2. The sequences come from peripheral blood, collected before any cancer treatment. This receptor was identified in a female donor at least 60 years old with stage I squamous cell lung carcinoma. For the CDR3, the DNA is TGTGCCAGTAGTACCGGACTAGCGGGGGTTAGCACAGATACGCAGTATTTT. Translated: CASSTGLAGVSTDTQYF. Together with reference TRBV19 and TRBJ2-3, the CDR3 gives the full variable domain: DGGITQSPKYLFRKEGQNVTLSCEQNLNHDAMYWYRQDPGQGLRLIYYSQIVNDFQKGDIAEGYSVSREKKESFPLTVTSAQKNPTAFYLCASSTGLAGVSTDTQYFGPGTRLTVL.